This is a list of T cell receptor beta chains from one sample in a study of T cell repertoires in cytomegalovirus infection. TCRdb re-derived calls from the reads in MiXCR, one entry per CDR3 protein. Among about 180,000 distinct CDR3 sequences listed, roughly a sixth were seen once. The source material was CD8+ T cells from PBMCs. The receptors stem from a human donor in good health (CMV status not recorded). Some clones in this sample may be carry-over from other donors' samples. CDR3s include the opening cysteine and the closing phenylalanine or tryptophan. The D gene is left open where the match is weak. Clone size appears in some rows only: once, few, many, or a class for an expanded clone.

V: TRBV7-9; J: TRBJ1-2; D: TRBD1; size: NA; DNA: TGTGCCAGCAGCTCGACGATACAGGGGGACTATGGCTACACCTTC; CDR3: CASSSTIQGDYGYTF
V: TRBV7-2; J: TRBJ1-5; D: NA; size: few; DNA: TGTGCCAGCAGCCCTATGGGCAGATTACCGCGACGTGTACCGCGACCTAATCAGCCCCAGCATTTT; CDR3: CASSPMGRLPRRVPRPNQPQHF
V: TRBV12-3/TRBV12-4; J: TRBJ2-1; D: TRBD2; size: few; DNA: TGTGCCAGCAGTTTATTCGGGGGGGGGTACAATGAGCAGTTCTTC; CDR3: CASSLFGGGYNEQFF
V: TRBV2; J: TRBJ2-7; D: NA; size: many; DNA: TGTGCCAGCAGGGACGCTAGCTGGGAGCAGTACTTC; CDR3: CASRDASWEQYF
V: TRBV11-3; J: TRBJ2-1; D: TRBD2; size: few; DNA: TGTGCCAGCAGCTTAGCCCCTATAACTAGCGGGGGGGGCAATGAGCAGTTCTTC; CDR3: CASSLAPITSGGGNEQFF
V: TRBV7-2; J: TRBJ2-7; D: NA; size: few; DNA: TGTGCCAGCAGCTTTGTACAGGGAGTGTACGAGCAGTACTTC; CDR3: CASSFVQGVYEQYF
V: TRBV28; J: TRBJ2-7; D: TRBD1; size: NA; DNA: TGTGCCACCACGGGGACAGGGGCCTCCTACGAGCAGTACTTC; CDR3: CATTGTGASYEQYF
V: TRBV7-9; J: TRBJ2-1; D: NA; size: NA; DNA: TGTGCCAGCAGCACGGGGCGGGTAGACTTATACAATGAGCAGTTCTTC; CDR3: CASSTGRVDLYNEQFF
V: TRBV12-3/TRBV12-4; J: TRBJ2-1; D: NA; size: once; DNA: TGTGCCAGCAGTTTAGTTGAGGTCAACAATGAGCAGTTCTTC; CDR3: CASSLVEVNNEQFF
V: TRBV3-1; J: TRBJ2-7; D: NA; size: NA; DNA: TGTGCCAGCAGCCCAGGGGAGGGGGCGAGCTACGAGCAGTACTTC; CDR3: CASSPGEGASYEQYF
V: TRBV12-3/TRBV12-4; J: TRBJ2-7; D: NA; size: NA; DNA: TGTGCCAGCAGTCAACAGGGCTACGAGCAGTACTTC; CDR3: CASSQQGYEQYF
V: TRBV7-8; J: TRBJ1-5; D: NA; size: NA; DNA: TGTGCCAGCAGCTTAGGGGCCTCCAACGAGGGCAATCAGCCCCAGCATTTT; CDR3: CASSLGASNEGNQPQHF
V: TRBV5-5; J: TRBJ2-7; D: TRBD1; size: many; DNA: TGTGCCAGCTACAAGGGACAGGGTGCCTACGAGCAGTACTTC; CDR3: CASYKGQGAYEQYF
V: TRBV6-5; J: TRBJ2-3; D: NA; size: NA; DNA: TGTGCCAGCAGTTACTCACAGGACTCAGATACGCAGTATTTT; CDR3: CASSYSQDSDTQYF
V: TRBV7-8; J: TRBJ2-7; D: TRBD2; size: many; DNA: TGTGCCAGCAGCTTACTCGGGGGGGCTCGTGAGCAGTACTTC; CDR3: CASSLLGGAREQYF
V: TRBV7-2; J: TRBJ1-5; D: NA; size: many; DNA: TGTGCCAGCAGCTTGAGAGGGCGCGGGGGCAGCAATCAGCCCCAGCATTTT; CDR3: CASSLRGRGGSNQPQHF
V: TRBV10-3; J: TRBJ1-2; D: NA; size: few; DNA: TGTGCCCACGGCCCAGGGAACTATGGCTACACCTTC; CDR3: CAHGPGNYGYTF
V: TRBV19; J: TRBJ2-7; D: TRBD1; size: NA; DNA: TGTGCCAGTAGTACCGCGGACAGGGGCTACGAGCAGTACTTC; CDR3: CASSTADRGYEQYF
V: TRBV6-2/TRBV6-3; J: TRBJ1-1; D: NA; size: medium-sized; DNA: TGTGCCAGCAGTCCCGGGACAAGGAACACTGAAGCTTTCTTT; CDR3: CASSPGTRNTEAFF
V: TRBV4-1; J: TRBJ2-2; D: NA; size: many; DNA: TGCGCCAGCAGCCAAGTCGGTCTGGGGTACGGCGGGGAGCTGTTTTTT; CDR3: CASSQVGLGYGGELFF
V: TRBV28; J: TRBJ2-3; D: NA; size: few; DNA: TGTGCCAGCAGTGCGGGAATGGTGGACGCAGATACGCAGTATTTT; CDR3: CASSAGMVDADTQYF
V: TRBV27; J: TRBJ2-7; D: NA; size: few; DNA: TGTGCCAGCAGTTTATCGAGGGGTCGGAACGAGCAGTACTTC; CDR3: CASSLSRGRNEQYF
V: TRBV7-8; J: TRBJ1-2; D: TRBD1; size: NA; DNA: TGTGCCAGCAGCTACGGGACAGGGGGTGACTATGGCTACACCTTC; CDR3: CASSYGTGGDYGYTF
V: TRBV7-2; J: TRBJ2-7; D: NA; size: many; DNA: TGTGCCAGCAGCTTGGGGCTGGGGGTCTACGAGCAGTACTTC; CDR3: CASSLGLGVYEQYF
V: TRBV2; J: TRBJ2-3; D: NA; size: few; DNA: TGTGCCAGCAGTCTGTATCAAGATACGCAGTATTTT; CDR3: CASSLYQDTQYF
V: TRBV7-9; J: TRBJ2-1; D: NA; size: NA; DNA: TGTGCCAGCAGCTCTCCGAGGAATGTAAAGTTCTTC; CDR3: CASSSPRNVKFF
V: TRBV10-3; J: TRBJ2-7; D: TRBD1; size: few; DNA: TGTGCCATCAGGACAGGGCTACGAGACGAGCAGTACTTC; CDR3: CAIRTGLRDEQYF
V: TRBV12-3/TRBV12-4; J: TRBJ2-1; D: TRBD2; size: NA; DNA: TGTGCCAGCAGCCCAGCGGGGGACTACAATGAGCAGTTCTTC; CDR3: CASSPAGDYNEQFF
V: TRBV7-9; J: TRBJ1-1; D: TRBD1; size: NA; DNA: TGTGCCAGCAGCCTCGACAGGGCGGGGAACACTGAAGCTTTCTTT; CDR3: CASSLDRAGNTEAFF
V: TRBV7-2; J: TRBJ1-1; D: NA; size: few; DNA: TGTGCCAGCAGCTTAGGGGGACACTTGAACACTGAAGCTTTCTTT; CDR3: CASSLGGHLNTEAFF
V: TRBV6-6; J: TRBJ2-5; D: TRBD2; size: NA; DNA: TGTGCCAGCAGTTACCCCTCAGCGGGGGGCATGGAAGAGACCCAGTACTTC; CDR3: CASSYPSAGGMEETQYF
V: TRBV6-6; J: TRBJ1-1; D: NA; size: few; DNA: TGTGCCAGCAGTGAGGGATGGGGCGCGAACACTGAAGCTTTCTTT; CDR3: CASSEGWGANTEAFF
V: TRBV20-1; J: TRBJ2-7; D: TRBD2; size: many; DNA: TGCAGTGCTAGTTCTAGCGGGGGGGCTGACGAGCAGTACTTC; CDR3: CSASSSGGADEQYF
V: TRBV20-1; J: TRBJ2-1; D: TRBD2; size: NA; DNA: TGCAGTGCTATCCTAGCGGGGGAACTGAATGAGCAGTTCTTC; CDR3: CSAILAGELNEQFF
V: TRBV6-6; J: TRBJ2-1; D: TRBD2; size: NA; DNA: TGTGCCAGCAGTTCTAGCGGGGGGGAAAATGAGCAGTTCTTC; CDR3: CASSSSGGENEQFF
V: TRBV7-2; J: TRBJ1-2; D: TRBD1; size: NA; DNA: TGTGCCAGCAGTACTCGGACAGGGGACCTTACCTATGGCTACACCTTC; CDR3: CASSTRTGDLTYGYTF
V: TRBV7-3; J: TRBJ2-3; D: TRBD2; size: few; DNA: TGTGCCAGCAGCTGGACTAGCGGAGGACTAGATACGCAGTATTTT; CDR3: CASSWTSGGLDTQYF
V: TRBV28; J: TRBJ2-7; D: NA; size: NA; DNA: TGTGCCAGCAGTGACCGGGACACCTTCTCCTACGAGCAGTACTTC; CDR3: CASSDRDTFSYEQYF
V: TRBV7-8; J: TRBJ1-1; D: TRBD1; size: NA; DNA: TGTGCCAGCAGCTTAGTAGTACAGGGGCCCATGATGAACACTGAAGCTTTCTTT; CDR3: CASSLVVQGPMMNTEAFF
V: TRBV7-9; J: TRBJ1-1; D: NA; size: many; DNA: TGTGCCAGCAGCTCTCCCCTCCCTGAAGCTTTCTTT; CDR3: CASSSPLPEAFF
V: TRBV7-2; J: TRBJ1-5; D: NA; size: NA; DNA: TGTGCCAGCAGCTGGGACCGCTATGATCAGCCCCAGCATTTT; CDR3: CASSWDRYDQPQHF
V: TRBV29-1; J: TRBJ1-2; D: TRBD1; size: NA; DNA: TGCAGCGACGGGACAGACTTCAACTATGGCTACACCTTC; CDR3: CSDGTDFNYGYTF
V: TRBV3-1; J: TRBJ2-1; D: NA; size: few; DNA: TGTGCCAGCAGCCCCCGACTTACGAGCGGAGGGTACAATGAGCAGTTCTTC; CDR3: CASSPRLTSGGYNEQFF
V: TRBV28; J: TRBJ1-1; D: NA; size: few; DNA: TGTGCCAGCAGTTATGACGGAGCTTTCTTT; CDR3: CASSYDGAFF
V: TRBV6-8; J: TRBJ2-1; D: NA; size: few; DNA: TGTGCCAGCAGTTACGACAATGAGCAGTTCTTC; CDR3: CASSYDNEQFF
V: TRBV7-6; J: TRBJ1-1; D: NA; size: few; DNA: TGTGCCAGCAGCTTAAGTACGGACAGTTTGAACACTGAAGCTTTCTTT; CDR3: CASSLSTDSLNTEAFF
V: TRBV2; J: TRBJ2-7; D: TRBD1; size: few; DNA: TGTGCCAGCAGCTCGGGACAGGGCCACGACGAGCAGTACTTC; CDR3: CASSSGQGHDEQYF
V: TRBV28; J: TRBJ2-3; D: TRBD2; size: NA; DNA: TGTGCCAGCAGTTTAGTCCTAGCGGGGCAAGATACGCAGTATTTT; CDR3: CASSLVLAGQDTQYF
V: TRBV4-1; J: TRBJ2-1; D: NA; size: few; DNA: TGCGCCAGCAGCCAAGAAGGCCCCGGGGAGATCTTC; CDR3: CASSQEGPGEIF
V: TRBV7-4; J: TRBJ1-1; D: NA; size: NA; DNA: TGTGCCAGCAGCCGGGACCCAGAAGCTTTCTTT; CDR3: CASSRDPEAFF
V: TRBV28; J: TRBJ2-7; D: TRBD1; size: few; DNA: TGTGCCAGCAGTGATCCCGGGACAGGGGTTGGGGAGCAGTACTTC; CDR3: CASSDPGTGVGEQYF
V: TRBV6-2/TRBV6-3; J: TRBJ1-5; D: TRBD1; size: NA; DNA: TGTGCCAGCCGCAGCCGGGACAGGGACAATCAGCCCCAGCATTTT; CDR3: CASRSRDRDNQPQHF
V: TRBV20-1; J: TRBJ1-1; D: TRBD1; size: once; DNA: TGCAGTGCTAGTAAGGGGGCCCCTGAAGCTTTCTTT; CDR3: CSASKGAPEAFF
V: TRBV12-3/TRBV12-4; J: TRBJ1-5; D: NA; size: NA; DNA: TGTGCCAGCAGCCTACGCGGGGGCGTCAATCAGCCCCAGCATTTT; CDR3: CASSLRGGVNQPQHF
V: TRBV11-1; J: TRBJ1-4; D: TRBD1; size: NA; DNA: TGTGCCAGCAGCTCCCCGGGGCTCGGGACAGGGTACCAGAAAGGACGTGAAAAACTGTTTTTT; CDR3: CASSSPGLGTGYQKGREKLFF
V: TRBV12-3/TRBV12-4; J: TRBJ2-5; D: NA; size: few; DNA: TGTGCCAGCAGTTTAAAAGCTAGCCGAGAGACCCAGTACTTC; CDR3: CASSLKASRETQYF